This T cell receptor beta chain was sequenced in a study of T cell repertoires in cytomegalovirus infection. The sample holds many counts of this clonotype. TCRdb itself ran the reads through MiXCR, one entry per CDR3 protein. The table lists 450,000 to 550,000 distinct CDR3 sequences, 15% to 20% of them singletons, with more than 20% in the top ten. The ends lost 5 bases at V and 12 bases at J; junction bases unmatched: 10. This CDR3 is built from 15 residues. Germline CDR1 SGHAT, CDR2 FQDESV (reference sequence). This chain uses TRBV11-1 with TRBJ2-1; 13 bases agree with TRBD2. The source material was CD8+ T cells from PBMCs. The TCR was taken from a human donor in good health (CMV status not recorded). Some clones in this sample may be carry-over from other donors' samples. CDR3 coding DNA: TGTGCCAGCAGCCTACCGGGACTAGCGGGATATGGGCAGTTCTTC. Translated, it gives CASSLPGLAGYGQFF. Based on the CDR3 plus reference TRBV11-1 and TRBJ2-1, the full variable domain is EAEVAQSPRYKITEKSQAVAFWCDPISGHATLYWYRQILGQGPELLVQFQDESVVDDSQLPKDRFSAERLKGVDSTLKIQPAELGDSAMYLCASSLPGLAGYGQFFGPGTRLTVL.